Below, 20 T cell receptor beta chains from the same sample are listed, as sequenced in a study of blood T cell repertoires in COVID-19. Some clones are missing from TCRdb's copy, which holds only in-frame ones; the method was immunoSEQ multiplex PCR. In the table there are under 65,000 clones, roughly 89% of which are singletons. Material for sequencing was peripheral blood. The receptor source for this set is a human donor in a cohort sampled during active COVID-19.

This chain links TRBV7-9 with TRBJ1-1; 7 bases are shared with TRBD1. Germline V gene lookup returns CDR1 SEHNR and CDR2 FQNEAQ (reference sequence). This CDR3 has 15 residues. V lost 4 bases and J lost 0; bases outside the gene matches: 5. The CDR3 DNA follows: TGTGCCAGCAGCTCCCGGGACAGACTGAACACTGAAGCTTTCTTT. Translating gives CASSSRDRLNTEAFF.

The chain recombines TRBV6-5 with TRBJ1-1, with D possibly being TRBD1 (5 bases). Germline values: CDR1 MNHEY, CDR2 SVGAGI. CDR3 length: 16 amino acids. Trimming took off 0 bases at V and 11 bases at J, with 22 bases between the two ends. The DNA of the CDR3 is TGTGCCAGCAGTTACTCGAAAAGTCCCAGGGCCGGTGGGGCTTTCTTT. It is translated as CASSYSKSPRAGGAFF.

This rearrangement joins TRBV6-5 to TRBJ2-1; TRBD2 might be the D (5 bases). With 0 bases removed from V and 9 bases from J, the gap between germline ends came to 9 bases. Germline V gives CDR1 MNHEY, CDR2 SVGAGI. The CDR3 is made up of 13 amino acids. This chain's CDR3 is CASSYSSVFEQFF. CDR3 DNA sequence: TGTGCCAGCAGTTACTCTAGCGTTTTTGAGCAGTTCTTC.

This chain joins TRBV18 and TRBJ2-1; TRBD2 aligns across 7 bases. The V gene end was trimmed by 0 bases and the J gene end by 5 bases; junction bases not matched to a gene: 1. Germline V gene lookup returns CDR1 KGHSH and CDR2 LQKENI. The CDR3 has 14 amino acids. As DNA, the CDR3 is TGTGCCAGCTCACCACCGGGAGGGGACAATGAGCAGTTCTTC. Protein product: CASSPPGGDNEQFF.

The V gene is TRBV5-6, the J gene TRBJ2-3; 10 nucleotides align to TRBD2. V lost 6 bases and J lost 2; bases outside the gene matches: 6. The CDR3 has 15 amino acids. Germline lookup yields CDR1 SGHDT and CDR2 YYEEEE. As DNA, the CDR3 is TGTGCCAGCACCCGAACTAGCGGGGCCACAGATACGCAGTATTTT. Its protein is CASTRTSGATDTQYF.

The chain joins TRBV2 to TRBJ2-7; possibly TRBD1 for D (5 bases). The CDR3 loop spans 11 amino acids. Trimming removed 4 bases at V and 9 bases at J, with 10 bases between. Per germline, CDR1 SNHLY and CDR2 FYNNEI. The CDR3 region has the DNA TGTGCCAGCAGTGTAGGGGTTGCGCAGTACTTC. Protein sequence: CASSVGVAQYF. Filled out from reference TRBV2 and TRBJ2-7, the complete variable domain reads EPEVTQTPSHQVTQMGQEVILRCVPISNHLYFYWYRQILGQKVEFLVSFYNNEISEKSEIFDDQFSVERPDGSNFTLKIRSTKLEDSAMYFCASSVGVAQYFGPGTRLTVT.

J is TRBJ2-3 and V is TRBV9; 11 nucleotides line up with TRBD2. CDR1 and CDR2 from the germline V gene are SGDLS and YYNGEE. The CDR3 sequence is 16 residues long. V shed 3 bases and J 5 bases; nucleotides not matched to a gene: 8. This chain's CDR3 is CASSARTSGLRDTQYF. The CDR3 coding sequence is TGTGCCAGCAGCGCCCGGACTAGCGGGTTGAGAGATACGCAGTATTTT.

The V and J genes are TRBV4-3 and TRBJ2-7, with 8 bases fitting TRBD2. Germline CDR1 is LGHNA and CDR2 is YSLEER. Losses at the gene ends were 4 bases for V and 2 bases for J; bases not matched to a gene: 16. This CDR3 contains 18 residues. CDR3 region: CASSLSLVSRLATYEQYF. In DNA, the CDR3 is TGCGCCAGCAGCCTTTCCCTTGTGTCACGACTAGCGACCTACGAGCAGTACTTC.

The CDR3 loop reads CASRYPRDTPTEAFF. CDR3 coding DNA: TGTGCCAGTAGATACCCAAGGGACACCCCAACTGAAGCTTTCTTT. V usage is TRBV19 and J usage is TRBJ1-1; D possibly corresponds to TRBD1 (6 bases). This CDR3 contains 15 residues. Germline V CDR1 and CDR2: LNHDA, SQIVND (reference sequence). V was trimmed by 6 bases and J by 5 bases, leaving 19 bases between them.

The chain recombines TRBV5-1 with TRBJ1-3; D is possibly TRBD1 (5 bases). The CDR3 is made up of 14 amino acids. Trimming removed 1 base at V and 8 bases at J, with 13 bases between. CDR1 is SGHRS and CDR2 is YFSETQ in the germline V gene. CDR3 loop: CASSLNQGGDTIYF. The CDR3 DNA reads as TGCGCCAGCAGCTTGAACCAGGGCGGCGACACCATATATTTT.

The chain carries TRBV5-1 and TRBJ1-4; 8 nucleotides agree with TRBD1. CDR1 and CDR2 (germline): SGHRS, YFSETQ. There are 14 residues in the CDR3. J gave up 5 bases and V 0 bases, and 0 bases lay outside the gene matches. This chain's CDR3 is CASSLGTGNEKLFF. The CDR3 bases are TGCGCCAGCAGCTTGGGGACAGGGAATGAAAAACTGTTTTTT.

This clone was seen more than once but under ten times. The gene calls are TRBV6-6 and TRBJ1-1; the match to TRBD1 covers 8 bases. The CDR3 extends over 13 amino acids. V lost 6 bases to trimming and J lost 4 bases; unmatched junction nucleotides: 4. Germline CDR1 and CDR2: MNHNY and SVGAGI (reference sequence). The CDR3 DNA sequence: TGTGCCAGCAGCCCCGACAGGGGCACTGAAGCTTTCTTT. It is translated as CASSPDRGTEAFF.

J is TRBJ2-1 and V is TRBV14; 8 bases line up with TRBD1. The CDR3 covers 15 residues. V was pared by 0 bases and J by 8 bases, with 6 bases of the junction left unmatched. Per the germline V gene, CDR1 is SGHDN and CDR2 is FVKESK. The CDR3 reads CASSQDRGPRDEQFF. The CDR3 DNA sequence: TGTGCCAGCAGCCAAGACAGGGGGCCGAGGGATGAGCAGTTCTTC.

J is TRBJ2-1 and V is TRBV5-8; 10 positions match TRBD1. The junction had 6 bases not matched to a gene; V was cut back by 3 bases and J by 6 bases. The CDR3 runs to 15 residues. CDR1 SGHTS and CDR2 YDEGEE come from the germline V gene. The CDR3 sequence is CASSSDRGQVNEQFF. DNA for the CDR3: TGTGCCAGCAGCTCCGACAGGGGGCAGGTCAATGAGCAGTTCTTC.

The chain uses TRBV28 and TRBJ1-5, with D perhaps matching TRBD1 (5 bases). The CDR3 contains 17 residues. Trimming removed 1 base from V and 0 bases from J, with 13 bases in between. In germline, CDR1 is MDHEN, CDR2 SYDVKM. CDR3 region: CASSLLGRVISNQPQHF. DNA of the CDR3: TGTGCCAGCAGTTTATTGGGCAGGGTGATTAGCAATCAGCCCCAGCATTTT.

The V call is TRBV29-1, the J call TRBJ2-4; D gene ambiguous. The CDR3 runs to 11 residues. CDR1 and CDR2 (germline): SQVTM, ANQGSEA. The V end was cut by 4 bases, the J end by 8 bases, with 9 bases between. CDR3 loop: CSVAERYIQYF. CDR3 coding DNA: TGCAGCGTTGCGGAGAGGTACATTCAGTACTTC.

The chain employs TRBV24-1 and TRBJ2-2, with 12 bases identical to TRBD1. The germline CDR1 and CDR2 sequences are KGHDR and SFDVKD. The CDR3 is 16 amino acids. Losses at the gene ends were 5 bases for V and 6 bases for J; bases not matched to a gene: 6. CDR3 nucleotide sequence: TGTGCCACCAGTGCTCCGGGACAGGGGGCGCCCGGGGAGCTGTTTTTT. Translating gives CATSAPGQGAPGELFF.

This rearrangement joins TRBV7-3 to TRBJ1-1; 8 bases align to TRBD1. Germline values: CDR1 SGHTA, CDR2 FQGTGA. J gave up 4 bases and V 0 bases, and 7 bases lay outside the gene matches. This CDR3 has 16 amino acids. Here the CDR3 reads CASSLTVTGAGTEAFF. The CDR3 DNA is TGTGCCAGCAGCTTAACGGTGACAGGGGCCGGCACTGAAGCTTTCTTT.

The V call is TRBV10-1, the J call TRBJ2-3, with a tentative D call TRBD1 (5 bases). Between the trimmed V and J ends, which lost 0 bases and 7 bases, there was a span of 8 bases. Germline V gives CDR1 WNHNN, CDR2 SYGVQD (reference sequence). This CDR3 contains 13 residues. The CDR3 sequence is CASSESGLYTQYF. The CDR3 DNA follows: TGCGCCAGCAGTGAGTCGGGGCTTTATACGCAGTATTTT.

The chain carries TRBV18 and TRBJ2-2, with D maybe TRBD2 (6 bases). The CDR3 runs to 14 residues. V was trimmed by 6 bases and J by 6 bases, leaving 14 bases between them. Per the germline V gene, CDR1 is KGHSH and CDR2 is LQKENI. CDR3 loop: CASSPTSQAGELFF. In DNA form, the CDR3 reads TGTGCCAGCTCTCCGACTAGTCAGGCCGGGGAGCTGTTTTTT.